The T cell receptor beta chain described here comes from a study of blood T cells in healthy people across ages. V lost 2 bases, J lost 2 bases, and 11 bases lay in between. Per germline, CDR1 DFQATT and CDR2 SNEGSKA (reference sequence). The CDR3 has 14 amino acids. The authors ran a second PCR of 7 to 11 cycles using a sample-barcoded 5' primer and a J-beta primer mix. TCRdb redid the calling of the 5' RACE reads with MiXCR, one entry per CDR3 protein. The table records around 1,100,000 distinct CDR3 sequences, approximately 38% of them present only once. V usage is TRBV20-1 and J usage is TRBJ2-3; tentatively, D is TRBD2 (6 bases). The sequencing input was blood. This sequence originates from a man younger than 35 in good health. CDR3 region: CSARSGTFTDTQYF. CDR3 sequence (DNA): TGCAGTGCTAGATCCGGGACTTTCACAGATACGCAGTATTTT.